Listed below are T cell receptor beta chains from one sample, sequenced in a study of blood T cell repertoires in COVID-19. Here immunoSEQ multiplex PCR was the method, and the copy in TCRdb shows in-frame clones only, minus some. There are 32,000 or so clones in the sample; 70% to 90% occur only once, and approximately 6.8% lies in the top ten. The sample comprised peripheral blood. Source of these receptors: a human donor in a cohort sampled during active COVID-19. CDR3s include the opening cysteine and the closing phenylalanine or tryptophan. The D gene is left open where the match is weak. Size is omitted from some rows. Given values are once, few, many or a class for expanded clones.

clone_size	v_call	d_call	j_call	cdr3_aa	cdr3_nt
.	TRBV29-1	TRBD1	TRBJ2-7	CSVDRTGNYEQYF	TGCAGCGTTGACAGGACAGGAAACTACGAGCAGTACTTC
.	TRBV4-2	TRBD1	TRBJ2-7	CASSEGQVASGEQYF	TGTGCCAGCAGCGAAGGACAGGTGGCCTCGGGGGAGCAGTACTTC
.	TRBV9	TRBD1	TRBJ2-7	CASSVGGRGYEQYF	TGTGCCAGCAGCGTAGGCGGCAGGGGGTACGAGCAGTACTTC
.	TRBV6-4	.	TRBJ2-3	CASSERATDTQYF	TGTGCCAGCAGTGAGAGGGCCACAGATACGCAGTATTTT
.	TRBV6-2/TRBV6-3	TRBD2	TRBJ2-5	CASSYGGEQETQYF	TGTGCCAGCAGTTACGGGGGGGAACAAGAGACCCAGTACTTC
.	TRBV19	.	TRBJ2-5	CASSRGREETQYF	TGTGCCAGTAGTAGGGGACGGGAGGAGACCCAGTACTTC
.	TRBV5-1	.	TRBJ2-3	CASSLRTNTDTQYF	TGCGCCAGCAGCCTTAGGACAAACACAGATACGCAGTATTTT
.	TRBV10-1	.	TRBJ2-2	CASSAPGGTDTGELFF	TGCGCCAGCAGTGCCCCGGGCGGGACAGACACCGGGGAGCTGTTTTTT
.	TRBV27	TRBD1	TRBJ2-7	CASSAGTAYEQYF	TGTGCCAGCAGTGCTGGGACAGCTTACGAGCAGTACTTC
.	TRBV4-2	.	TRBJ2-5	CASSQDIGGVPGYQETQYF	TGTGCCAGCAGCCAAGATATAGGAGGGGTACCTGGGTACCAAGAGACCCAGTACTTC
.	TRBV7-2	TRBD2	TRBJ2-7	CASSSSGSSYEQYF	TGTGCCAGCAGCTCAAGCGGGAGCTCCTACGAGCAGTACTTC
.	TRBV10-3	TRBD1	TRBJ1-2	CATHKGGQGNYGYTF	TGTGCCACCCACAAAGGGGGACAGGGGAACTATGGCTACACCTTC
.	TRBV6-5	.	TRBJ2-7	CASSRPGGIYEQYF	TGTGCCAGCAGTAGACCAGGGGGGATCTACGAGCAGTACTTC
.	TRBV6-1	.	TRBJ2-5	CASSDLGRGAQYF	TGTGCCAGCAGTGATCTGGGGAGAGGTGCCCAGTACTTC
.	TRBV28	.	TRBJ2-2	CASSPVPGELFF	TGTGCCAGCAGCCCAGTCCCCGGGGAGCTGTTTTTT
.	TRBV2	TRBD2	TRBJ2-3	CASKRTSGGSTDTQYF	TGTGCCAGCAAGAGGACTAGCGGGGGCTCCACAGATACGCAGTATTTT
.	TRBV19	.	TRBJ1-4	CASRNPGRGGEKLFF	TGTGCCAGTAGAAACCCGGGACGGGGAGGGGAAAAACTGTTTTTT
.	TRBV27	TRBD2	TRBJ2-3	CASSLAGGPSTDTQYF	TGTGCCAGCAGTCTAGCGGGAGGGCCTAGCACAGATACGCAGTATTTT
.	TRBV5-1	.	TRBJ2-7	CASSLDRVMWEQYF	TGCGCCAGCAGCTTGGACAGGGTAATGTGGGAGCAGTACTTC
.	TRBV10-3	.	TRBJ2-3	CAISESNPYVSTDTQYF	TGTGCCATCAGTGAGTCAAACCCCTACGTCAGCACAGATACGCAGTATTTT
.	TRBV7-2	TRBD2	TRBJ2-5	CASSLELAGFQETQYF	TGTGCCAGCAGCTTAGAGCTAGCGGGATTCCAGGAGACCCAGTACTTC
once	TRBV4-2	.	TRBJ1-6	CASSQPGEGLHF	TGTGCCAGCAGCCAACCGGGGGAGGGCCTCCACTTT
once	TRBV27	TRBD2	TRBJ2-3	CASSLSYGALGTRRTDTQYF	TGTGCCAGCAGTTTATCCTACGGTGCCCTCGGGACTAGGCGCACAGATACGCAGTATTTT
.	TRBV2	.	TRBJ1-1	CASRETASEAFF	TGTGCCAGCAGGGAAACTGCTAGTGAAGCTTTCTTT
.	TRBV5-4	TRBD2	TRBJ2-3	CASSFPTSGSKDTQYF	TGTGCCAGCAGCTTTCCTACTAGCGGGAGCAAGGATACGCAGTATTTT
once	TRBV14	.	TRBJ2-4	CASSYQKSKNIQYF	TGTGCCAGCAGCTACCAGAAATCCAAAAACATTCAGTACTTC
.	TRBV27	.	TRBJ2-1	CASSLGSGWDEQFF	TGTGCCAGCAGTTTGGGGTCAGGGTGGGATGAGCAGTTCTTC
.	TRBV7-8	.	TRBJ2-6	CASSLGESRGANVLTF	TGTGCCAGCAGCTTAGGAGAGAGTCGTGGGGCCAACGTCCTGACTTTC
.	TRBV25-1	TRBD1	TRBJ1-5	CASSSPGGTGHQPQHF	TGTGCCAGCAGTTCCCCAGGGGGGACAGGCCATCAGCCCCAGCATTTT
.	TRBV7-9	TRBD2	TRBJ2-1	CASTHLRGGPGGIRDNEQFF	TGTGCCAGCACCCACCTGAGGGGTGGGCCCGGGGGGATTAGGGACAATGAGCAGTTCTTC
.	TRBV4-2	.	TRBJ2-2	CASSQEGTMLSTGELFF	TGTGCCAGCAGCCAAGAAGGGACAATGCTTAGCACCGGGGAGCTGTTTTTT
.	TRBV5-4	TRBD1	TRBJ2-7	CASSLEQGASEQYF	TGTGCCAGCAGCTTGGAACAGGGGGCATCCGAGCAGTACTTC
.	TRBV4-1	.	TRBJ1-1	CASSPLARNTEAFF	TGCGCCAGCAGCCCGTTAGCGCGGAACACTGAAGCTTTCTTT
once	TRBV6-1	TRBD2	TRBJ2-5	CASSEGLAGGFLETQYF	TGTGCCAGCAGTGAAGGGCTAGCGGGGGGCTTTCTAGAGACCCAGTACTTC
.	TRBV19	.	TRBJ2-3	CASSRSGTDTQYF	TGTGCCAGTAGTCGGAGCGGCACAGATACGCAGTATTTT
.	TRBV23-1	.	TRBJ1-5	CASSHRGDQPQHF	TGCGCCAGCAGTCACAGGGGAGATCAGCCCCAGCATTTT
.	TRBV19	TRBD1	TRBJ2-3	CASSVRGPGEDTQYF	TGTGCCAGTAGCGTCAGGGGGCCCGGGGAAGATACGCAGTATTTT
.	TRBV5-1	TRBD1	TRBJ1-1	CASSAGQFTEAFF	TGCGCCAGCAGCGCGGGACAGTTCACTGAAGCTTTCTTT
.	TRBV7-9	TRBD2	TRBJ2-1	CASSFSSGYNEQFF	TGTGCCAGCAGCTTCTCTAGCGGATACAATGAGCAGTTCTTC
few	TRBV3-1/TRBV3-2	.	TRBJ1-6	CASSQVPQGTEDSPLHF	TGTGCCAGCAGCCAAGTCCCGCAGGGGACGGAGGATTCACCCCTCCACTTT
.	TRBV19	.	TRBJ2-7	CASSPDPGHSYEQYF	TGTGCCAGTAGCCCAGATCCGGGACACTCCTACGAGCAGTACTTC
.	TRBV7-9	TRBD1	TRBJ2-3	CASSPGQGETDTQYF	TGTGCCAGCAGCCCCGGACAGGGAGAAACAGATACGCAGTATTTT
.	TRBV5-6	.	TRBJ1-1	CASSISIGAAFF	TGTGCCAGCAGCATATCAATAGGGGCGGCTTTCTTT
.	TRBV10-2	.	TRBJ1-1	CASSGSPVEYTEAFF	TGCGCCAGCAGTGGAAGTCCGGTCGAATACACTGAAGCTTTCTTT
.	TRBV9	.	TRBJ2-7	CASSPPVGGEQYF	TGTGCCAGCAGCCCTCCCGTGGGGGGAGAGCAGTACTTC
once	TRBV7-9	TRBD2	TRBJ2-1	CASSLSGRRNEQFF	TGTGCCAGCAGCCTTAGCGGGAGGAGAAATGAGCAGTTCTTC
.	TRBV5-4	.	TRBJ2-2	CASSPRGYGELFF	TGTGCCAGCAGCCCCCGGGGATACGGGGAGCTGTTTTTT